The 21 T cell receptor beta chains in this list originate from one sample, sequenced in a study of cytomegalovirus exposure and HLA in healthy donors. PCR amplification relied on 60 Vbeta primers (plus 13 Jbeta primers). Repertoires were generated with immunoSEQ multiplex PCR, while TCRdb's copy carries only in-frame clones and drops some. The top ten clones hold less than 4.5% of a sample with more than 150,000 clones, 65% to 85% of them seen once. Sequenced material: PBMCs. These receptors all come from a man between 45 and 60 years old in good health and CMV-seronegative.

The chain uses TRBV30 and TRBJ2-3; D might be TRBD2 (7 bases). V lost 3 bases and J 3 bases, leaving 16 bases between the germline ends. CDR1 is GTSNPN, CDR2 SVGIG, per germline (reference sequence). CDR3 length: 15 residues. This CDR3 is CAWRGGGGPTDTQYF. In DNA, the CDR3 is TGTGCCTGGAGGGGTGGGGGGGGGCCAACAGATACGCAGTATTTT.

The gene calls are TRBV7-2 and TRBJ1-2, with D possibly being TRBD1 (6 bases). V lost 2 bases, J lost 10 bases, and 11 bases lay in between. This CDR3 has 12 amino acids. CDR1 is SGHTA, CDR2 FQGNSA, per germline. CDR3 residues: CASSLTGKAYTF. The CDR3 bases are TGTGCCAGCAGCTTAACAGGGAAAGCCTACACCTTC.

This clone was observed once. The rearrangement links TRBV7-7 to TRBJ2-2, with D maybe TRBD1 (5 bases). Trimming took 5 bases from V and 2 from J, leaving 9 bases between them. The CDR3 sequence is 14 residues long. Germline assignment: CDR1 SSHAT and CDR2 FNYEAQ (reference sequence). The CDR3 DNA follows: TGTGCCAGCAGCCCCGACAGAAACACCGGGGAGCTGTTTTTT. Translated: CASSPDRNTGELFF.

The J gene is TRBJ2-1, the V gene TRBV6-5; a possible D gene is TRBD1 (6 bases). Germline V gene sequence: CDR1 MNHEY, CDR2 SVGAGI. This CDR3 spans 15 amino acids. Trimming stripped 4 bases from V and 8 bases from J, with 18 bases between. The CDR3 protein is CASSSSGGRPDEQFF. CDR3 DNA sequence: TGTGCCAGCAGTTCGAGTGGGGGCCGCCCCGATGAGCAGTTCTTC.

This chain uses TRBV4-1 with TRBJ1-6; D is unclear. The CDR3 spans 16 residues. Germline assignment: CDR1 MGHRA and CDR2 YSYEKL. The V gene lost 4 bases and the J gene lost 6 bases, with 16 bases spanning the gap. CDR3 in amino acids: CASSRDTVAPNSPLHF. The CDR3 nucleotides are TGCGCCAGCAGCCGCGATACTGTTGCCCCTAATTCACCCCTCCACTTT.

This chain connects TRBV29-1 to TRBJ2-5; 12 bases match TRBD2. CDR1 and CDR2 from the germline V gene are SQVTM and ANQGSEA. The CDR3 sequence is 13 residues long. V was clipped by 7 bases and J by 5 bases; unmatched bases: 5. In nucleotides, the CDR3 is TGCAGCGCCCTAGCGGGGGGGTTGGAGACCCAGTACTTC. Its translation is CSALAGGLETQYF.

V usage is TRBV6-4 and J usage is TRBJ1-1; TRBD1 aligns across 9 bases. The CDR3 is 14 amino acids. Germline CDR1 is MRHNA and CDR2 is SNTAGT. Trimming removed 0 bases from V and 5 bases from J; junction bases left unmatched: 1. DNA of the CDR3: TGTGCCAGCAGTGACTCGGACAGGGGTACTGAAGCTTTCTTT. Amino acid sequence: CASSDSDRGTEAFF.

The V gene is TRBV4-2, the J gene TRBJ1-1; 9 bases fit TRBD1. There are 16 residues in the CDR3. Per the germline V gene, CDR1 is LGHNA and CDR2 is YNFKEQ. Unmatched junction bases numbered 13, after V lost 8 bases and J lost 3 bases. The chain's CDR3 is CASGRQGGVADTEAFF. The CDR3 DNA is TGTGCCAGCGGGAGACAGGGGGGGGTGGCGGACACTGAAGCTTTCTTT.

The rearrangement uses TRBV7-2 and TRBJ2-2; 7 nucleotides line up with TRBD1. The germline CDR1 and CDR2 sequences are SGHTA and FQGNSA. V lost 3 bases to trimming and J lost 0 bases; unmatched junction nucleotides: 4. This CDR3 is built from 16 residues. This chain's CDR3 is CASSFGRGSNTGELFF. DNA for the CDR3: TGTGCCAGCAGCTTCGGCAGGGGGTCGAACACCGGGGAGCTGTTTTTT.

This sequence joins TRBV11-2 and TRBJ2-7; 8 bases align to TRBD1. Germline V gene lookup returns CDR1 SGHAT and CDR2 FQNNGV. V dropped 3 bases and J dropped 3; count of bases not matched to a gene: 4. This CDR3 is 14 amino acids long. CDR3 residues: CASSFDRGNYEQYF. The CDR3 coding sequence is TGTGCCAGCAGCTTCGACAGGGGAAACTACGAGCAGTACTTC.

The chain carries TRBV27 and TRBJ1-5; tentative D call: TRBD1 (5 bases). The V end was cut by 3 bases, the J end by 5 bases, with 8 bases between. The germline CDR1 and CDR2 sequences are MNHEY and SMNVEV (reference sequence). CDR3 size: 13 residues. The DNA of the CDR3 is TGTGCCAGCAGTTTTTTAGGGGATCAGCCCCAGCATTTT. This codes for CASSFLGDQPQHF.

The chain links TRBV7-2 to TRBJ1-2, with TRBD1 matching over 8 bases. Germline loops: CDR1 SGHTA, CDR2 FQGNSA. The CDR3 extends over 14 amino acids. With V trimmed by 5 bases and J by 5 bases, 7 bases remained unmatched. CDR3 loop: CASSPDRGRYGYTF. CDR3 nucleotide sequence: TGTGCCAGCAGCCCTGACAGGGGCCGGTATGGCTACACCTTC.

The rearrangement uses TRBV5-4 and TRBJ1-5; weak D call: TRBD1 (5 bases). V lost 0 bases and J 4 bases, leaving 11 bases between the germline ends. Germline lookup yields CDR1 SGHNT and CDR2 YYREEE (reference sequence). The CDR3 has 15 amino acids. CDR3 sequence (DNA): TGTGCCAGCAGCTTGGACCAGGGCAAAAATCAGCCCCAGCATTTT. Translating it yields CASSLDQGKNQPQHF.

The V gene is TRBV18, the J gene TRBJ2-5, with 11 bases identical to TRBD1. Germline V gene sequence: CDR1 KGHSH, CDR2 LQKENI. V dropped 5 bases and J dropped 4; count of bases not matched to a gene: 9. The CDR3 spans 16 residues. The CDR3 DNA is TGTGCCAGCTCATCTTTGACCGGGACAGGGGGAGAGACCCAGTACTTC. This translates into CASSSLTGTGGETQYF. The full variable domain, completed using reference TRBV18 and TRBJ2-5, is NAGVMQNPRHLVRRRGQEARLRCSPMKGHSHVYWYRQLPEEGLKFMVYLQKENIIDESGMPKERFSAEFPKEGPSILRIQQVVRGDSAAYFCASSSLTGTGGETQYFGPGTRLLVL.

The chain couples TRBV6-5 to TRBJ2-1; 12 bases are shared with TRBD2. Germline CDR1 reads MNHEY; CDR2 reads SVGAGI. The CDR3 length is 16 residues. V lost 1 base to trimming and J lost 7 bases; unmatched junction nucleotides: 5. CDR3 bases: TGTGCCAGCAGTTACTTCCTAGCGGGGGGGCCGAATGAGCAGTTCTTC. It is translated as CASSYFLAGGPNEQFF.

The rearrangement joins TRBV28 to TRBJ1-6; TRBD1 matches at 7 bases. CDR3 length: 14 residues. Losses at the gene ends were 5 bases for V and 8 bases for J; bases not matched to a gene: 6. Per germline, CDR1 MDHEN and CDR2 SYDVKM. CDR3 region: CASSEGQKDSPLHF. CDR3 sequence (DNA): TGTGCCAGCAGTGAGGGACAGAAGGATTCACCCCTCCACTTT.

The chain carries TRBV27 and TRBJ2-7, with D possibly matching TRBD1 (6 bases). CDR1 and CDR2 (germline): MNHEY, SMNVEV (reference sequence). The germline V and J ends were trimmed by 4 bases and 6 bases, with 16 bases remaining between them. The CDR3 covers 14 residues. The CDR3, as DNA: TGTGCCAGCAGTTCCGGGACAATTTACGGCGAGCAGTACTTC. Translating gives CASSSGTIYGEQYF.

This chain connects TRBV19 to TRBJ2-6; D possibly corresponds to TRBD1 (6 bases). With 3 bases removed from V and 0 bases from J, the gap between germline ends came to 12 bases. This CDR3 has 17 amino acids. Germline CDR1 is LNHDA and CDR2 is SQIVND (reference sequence). CDR3 protein: CASSIGGRVSGANVLTF. The CDR3 DNA reads TGTGCCAGTAGTATTGGGGGCAGGGTCTCTGGGGCCAACGTCCTGACTTTC.

This chain connects TRBV4-1 to TRBJ1-2, with unresolved D. This CDR3 comprises 14 residues. The V end lost 4 bases, the J end lost 8 bases, and 17 bases lay between the germline ends. Germline CDR1 is MGHRA and CDR2 is YSYEKL. CDR3 bases: TGCGCCAGCAGCCCGCGATTCCAGGCGGGAGGCTACACCTTC. It translates to CASSPRFQAGGYTF.

In DNA form, the CDR3 reads TGCGCCAGCAGCTCGACAGGGGGCTCTGGAAACACCATATATTTT. Translating it yields CASSSTGGSGNTIYF. The genes are TRBV5-1 and TRBJ1-3, with 9 bases identical to TRBD1. Trimming removed 3 bases from V and 0 bases from J; junction bases left unmatched: 1. Germline CDR1 and CDR2: SGHRS and YFSETQ. The CDR3 is 15 residues long. Together with reference TRBV5-1 and TRBJ1-3, the CDR3 gives the full variable domain: KAGVTQTPRYLIKTRGQQVTLSCSPISGHRSVSWYQQTPGQGLQFLFEYFSETQRNKGNFPGRFSGRQFSNSRSEMNVSTLELGDSALYLCASSSTGGSGNTIYFGEGSWLTVV.

The V and J genes are TRBV6-4 and TRBJ1-1; possible D gene TRBD1, 6 bases. V was cut by 11 bases and J by 10 bases, with 20 bases left in between. The germline V gene encodes CDR1 MRHNA and CDR2 SNTAGT. CDR3 length equals 12 residues. CDR3 amino acids: CADRRTRQGAFF. In DNA form, the CDR3 reads TGTGCCGACAGGCGAACAAGGCAAGGAGCTTTCTTT.